The 8 T cell receptor beta chains below were found in one sample sequenced in a study of CD8+ T cells in alopecia areata. The authors extracted RNA and reverse transcribed it into cDNA as the sequencing template. Here immunoSEQ multiplex PCR was the method, and the copy in TCRdb shows in-frame clones only, minus some. The data hold approximately 280,000 clones, with roughly 50% observed a single time. Indicated treatment: oral pan-JAK inhibitor, 5-10 mg twice daily. This sample comprised CD4+ T cells sorted from blood, obtained at week 24, from a patient treated with tofacitinib. Receptors were obtained from a human donor with alopecia areata.

CDR3 DNA: TGTGCCTGGAGTTCGGACGGCTATGGCTACACCTTC. It is translated as CAWSSDGYGYTF. This chain uses TRBV30 with TRBJ1-2; D not certain. Trimming shortened V by 2 bases and J by 4 bases, and 8 bases separated the two germline ends. CDR1 and CDR2 (germline): GTSNPN, SVGIG (reference sequence). The CDR3 totals 12 residues.

J is TRBJ1-4 and V is TRBV5-6; a weak D match, TRBD1 (5 bases). V lost 0 bases to trimming and J lost 6 bases, with 6 bases between them. The CDR3 has 13 residues. CDR1 and CDR2 from the germline V gene are SGHDT and YYEEEE. The CDR3 loop reads CASSLEGYEKLFF. Written as DNA, the CDR3 is TGTGCCAGCAGCTTGGAGGGGTATGAAAAACTGTTTTTT. The variable domain in full, with the rest retrieved from reference TRBV5-6 and TRBJ1-4, is DAGVTQSPTHLIKTRGQQVTLRCSPKSGHDTVSWYQQALGQGPQFIFQYYEEEERQRGNFPDRFSGHQFPNYSSELNVNALLLGDSALYLCASSLEGYEKLFFGSGTQLSVL.

The chain is built from TRBV7-2 and TRBJ2-5, with 10 positions matching TRBD2. The J segment lost 10 bases and the V segment lost 5 bases, leaving 7 bases of the junction unmatched. Germline CDR1 SGHTA, CDR2 FQGNSA. The CDR3 runs 13 residues. CDR3: CASSRSGGSGQYF. In nucleotides, the CDR3 is TGTGCCAGCAGCCGTAGCGGGGGGAGCGGCCAGTACTTC.

The chain uses TRBV6-5 and TRBJ2-1, with D uncertain. The germline V gene encodes CDR1 MNHEY and CDR2 SVGAGI. This CDR3 has 14 amino acids. V was shortened by 2 bases and J by 0 bases, with 5 bases between the two germline ends. CDR3 sequence: CASSYGSSYNEQFF. CDR3 coding DNA: TGTGCCAGCAGTTACGGGTCCTCCTACAATGAGCAGTTCTTC.

V gene TRBV4-3 combines with J gene TRBJ2-6; D gene ambiguous. Germline CDR1 and CDR2: LGHNA and YSLEER. V was clipped by 5 bases and J by 1 base, with 12 bases between them. CDR3 length: 16 residues. CDR3 residues: CASSGVVGSGANVLTF. The CDR3 DNA reads TGCGCCAGCAGCGGGGTCGTAGGGTCTGGGGCCAACGTCCTGACTTTC.

The genes are TRBV27 and TRBJ2-7; D may be TRBD2 (7 bases). Between the trimmed V and J ends, which lost 2 bases and 2 bases, there was a span of 16 bases. The CDR3 has 16 amino acids. Germline assignment: CDR1 MNHEY and CDR2 SMNVEV (reference sequence). The DNA of the CDR3 is TGTGCCAGCAGTTTAACTCATGGGGGGGGGCCCTACGAGCAGTACTTC. Protein sequence: CASSLTHGGGPYEQYF.

This chain joins TRBV5-4 and TRBJ2-2; D remains unclear. Germline-derived CDR1 and CDR2 are SGHNT and YYREEE (reference sequence). The CDR3 is made up of 14 amino acids. V dropped 2 bases and J dropped 7 bases, with 12 bases sitting between them. CDR3 in amino acids: CASSFSQEHGELFF. Here the CDR3 DNA reads TGTGCCAGCAGCTTCTCCCAGGAACACGGGGAGCTGTTTTTT.

This chain uses TRBV25-1 with TRBJ1-2, with D possibly matching TRBD1 (6 bases). Germline V gene sequence: CDR1 MGHDK, CDR2 SYGVNS. V lost 2 bases, J lost 8 bases, and 15 bases lay in between. This CDR3 comprises 14 residues. CDR3: CASSELQGRQGYTF. The CDR3 nucleotides read TGTGCCAGCAGTGAACTTCAGGGGCGGCAAGGCTACACCTTC.